A selection of T cell receptor beta chains follows, all from one sample in a study of blood T cell repertoires in COVID-19. Profiled with immunoSEQ multiplex PCR; TCRdb holds only in-frame clones, not every one. Of over 400,000 clones in the sample, 85% to 90% are singletons; the top ten hold roughly 8%. Source material: peripheral blood. These receptor sequences come from a woman in her forties or fifties with COVID-19, enrolled during active disease. Both conserved end residues are part of each CDR3. The D gene is left open where the match is weak. Part of the rows lack a size; the others show once, few, many or a class for expanded clones.

d_call j_call v_call clone_size cdr3_aa cdr3_nt
. TRBJ2-1 TRBV30 . CAWMGGLTDEQFF TGTGCCTGGATGGGGGGACTCACCGATGAGCAGTTCTTC
TRBD1 TRBJ2-7 TRBV30 . CAWTRDRGHEQYF TGTGCCTGGACCCGGGACAGGGGCCACGAGCAGTACTTC
. TRBJ1-1 TRBV30 . CAWSAGGGTEAFF TGTGCCTGGAGTGCGGGGGGAGGCACTGAAGCTTTCTTT
. TRBJ1-6 TRBV2 . CASSEARERPLHF TGTGCCAGCAGTGAAGCCCGGGAGAGGCCCCTCCACTTT
. TRBJ1-3 TRBV6-5 . CASSPKYSTGNTIYF TGTGCCAGCAGTCCCAAATATAGTACCGGAAACACCATATATTTT
. TRBJ1-2 TRBV13 . CASSLWGEGYGYTF TGTGCCAGCAGCTTGTGGGGGGAGGGCTATGGCTACACCTTC
TRBD1 TRBJ1-5 TRBV19 few CASSIGGFRRGRGNQPQHF TGTGCCAGTAGTATTGGGGGCTTTAGAAGGGGGCGGGGCAATCAGCCCCAGCATTTT
TRBD2 TRBJ2-3 TRBV7-9 . CASLGGGGPDTQYF TGTGCCAGCCTGGGCGGGGGGGGCCCAGATACGCAGTATTTT
TRBD2 TRBJ2-3 TRBV6-1 . CASSERDYSTDTQYF TGTGCCAGCAGTGAAAGGGACTACTCGACGGATACGCAGTATTTT
. TRBJ1-3 TRBV3-1/TRBV3-2 . CASSRGAGNTIYF TGTGCCAGCAGCCGGGGGGCTGGAAACACCATATATTTT
TRBD1 TRBJ1-2 TRBV5-4 once CASSSGQGWDGYTF TGTGCCAGCAGCTCTGGACAGGGGTGGGATGGCTACACCTTC
TRBD2 TRBJ2-3 TRBV4-2 . CASSQVSGGATDTQYF TGTGCCAGCAGCCAAGTTAGCGGGGGGGCCACAGATACGCAGTATTTT
. TRBJ1-5 TRBV19 . CASSIGGAGHQPQHF TGTGCCAGTAGTATTGGAGGGGCAGGGCATCAGCCCCAGCATTTT
. TRBJ1-1 TRBV27 . CASSSGGTEAFF TGTGCCAGCAGTTCAGGTGGGACTGAAGCTTTCTTT
TRBD1 TRBJ1-4 TRBV5-8 . CASSYQTGSNEKLFF TGTGCCAGCAGCTACCAGACAGGGTCTAATGAAAAACTGTTTTTT
TRBD2 TRBJ2-7 TRBV7-8 . CASSSQTSGGAEPYEQYF TGTGCCAGCAGCTCCCAGACTAGCGGGGGGGCTGAACCCTACGAGCAGTACTTC
TRBD2 TRBJ2-5 TRBV19 . CASSIGGSQETQYF TGTGCCAGTAGCATCGGGGGGTCCCAAGAGACCCAGTACTTC
. TRBJ1-5 TRBV19 . CASSMSDLSNQPQHF TGTGCCAGTAGTATGAGTGATCTTAGCAATCAGCCCCAGCATTTT
. TRBJ2-6 TRBV9 . CASGQPSGANVLTF TGTGCCAGCGGGCAGCCCTCTGGGGCCAACGTCCTGACTTTC
. TRBJ2-7 TRBV6-1 . CASSERSWVGGYEQYF TGTGCCAGCAGTGAAAGGAGTTGGGTCGGGGGATACGAGCAGTACTTC
. TRBJ2-1 TRBV19 . CASSMYGEANNEQFF TGTGCCAGTAGTATGTACGGGGAGGCAAACAATGAGCAGTTCTTC
. TRBJ2-3 TRBV7-9 few CASSRESRETQYF TGTGCCAGCAGCCGGGAATCACGAGAAACGCAGTATTTT
. TRBJ1-5 TRBV28 . CASSLRQTGDQPQHF TGTGCCAGCAGCCTACGACAGACGGGCGATCAGCCCCAGCATTTT
. TRBJ1-1 TRBV5-6 . CASGLRGMNTEAFF TGTGCCAGCGGGCTGCGGGGGATGAACACTGAAGCTTTCTTT
. TRBJ2-2 TRBV12-3/TRBV12-4 . CATKNSGGELFF TGTGCCACCAAGAATTCGGGTGGGGAGCTGTTTTTT
TRBD1 TRBJ1-5 TRBV27 . CASSQTRTGGYQPQHF TGTGCCAGCAGCCAGACCCGGACAGGGGGCTATCAGCCCCAGCATTTT
. TRBJ2-7 TRBV4-1 . CASSHSGAPIYEQYF TGCGCCAGCAGCCATTCAGGGGCGCCCATATACGAGCAGTACTTC
. TRBJ2-7 TRBV11-2 . CASSLDWADHLEQYF TGTGCCAGCAGCTTAGACTGGGCAGACCATTTGGAGCAGTACTTC
TRBD1 TRBJ1-2 TRBV10-3 few CAISRGPNYGYTF TGTGCCATCTCGAGGGGGCCTAACTATGGCTACACCTTC
. TRBJ2-3 TRBV6-6 . CAADTQYF TGTGCAGCCGATACGCAGTATTTT
. TRBJ1-1 TRBV29-1 . CSVELGASEAFF TGCAGCGTTGAATTAGGGGCGAGTGAAGCTTTCTTT
. TRBJ1-4 TRBV9 . CASSLGGFTTNEKLFF TGTGCCAGCAGCCTGGGGGGATTCACTACTAATGAAAAACTGTTTTTT
TRBD1 TRBJ1-5 TRBV9 . CASSYGTGGGQPQHF TGTGCCAGCAGCTACGGGACAGGGGGAGGTCAGCCCCAGCATTTT
. TRBJ1-1 TRBV6-1 . CASSLKRGEAFF TGTGCCAGCAGTTTGAAGAGGGGGGAAGCTTTCTTT
TRBD2 TRBJ2-7 TRBV5-1 . CASSLGASGGADEQYF TGCGCCAGCAGCTTGGGAGCTAGCGGGGGGGCGGACGAGCAGTACTTC
. TRBJ1-5 TRBV6-1 . CASSERGNQPQHF TGTGCCAGCAGTGAGCGGGGGAATCAGCCCCAGCATTTT
. TRBJ1-1 TRBV6-1 . CASSEPVATEAFF TGTGCCAGCAGTGAACCTGTGGCCACTGAAGCTTTCTTT
. TRBJ1-2 TRBV7-9 . CASSLARGQGYTF TGTGCCAGCAGCTTAGCCAGGGGACAAGGCTACACCTTC
TRBD1 TRBJ1-2 TRBV19 . CASSIDWDRANGYTF TGTGCCAGTAGTATAGATTGGGACAGGGCAAATGGCTACACCTTC
. TRBJ2-2 TRBV7-9 . CASSYGLNTGELFF TGTGCCAGCAGCTACGGACTAAACACCGGGGAGCTGTTTTTT